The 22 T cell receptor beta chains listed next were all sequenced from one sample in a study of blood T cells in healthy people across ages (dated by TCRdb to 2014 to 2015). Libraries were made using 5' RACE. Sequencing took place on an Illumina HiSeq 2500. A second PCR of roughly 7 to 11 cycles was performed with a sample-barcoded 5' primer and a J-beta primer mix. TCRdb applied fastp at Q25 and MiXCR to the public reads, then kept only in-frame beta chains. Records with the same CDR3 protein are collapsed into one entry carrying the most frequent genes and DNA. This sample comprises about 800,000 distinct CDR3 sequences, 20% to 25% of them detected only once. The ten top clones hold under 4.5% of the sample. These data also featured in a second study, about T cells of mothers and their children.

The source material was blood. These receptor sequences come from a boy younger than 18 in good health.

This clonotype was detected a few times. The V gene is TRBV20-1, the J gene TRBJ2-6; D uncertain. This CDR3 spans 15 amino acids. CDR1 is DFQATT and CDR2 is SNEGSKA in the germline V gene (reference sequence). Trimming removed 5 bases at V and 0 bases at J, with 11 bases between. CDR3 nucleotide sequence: TGCAGTGCTGGGCCCGTATTCTCTGGGGCCAACGTCCTGACTTTC. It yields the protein CSAGPVFSGANVLTF.

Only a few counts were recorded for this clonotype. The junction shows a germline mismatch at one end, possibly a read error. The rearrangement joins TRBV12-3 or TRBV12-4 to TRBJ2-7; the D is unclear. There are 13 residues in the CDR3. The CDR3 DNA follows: TGCGCCAGCAGTATAAAATTTACCTACGAGCAGTACTTC. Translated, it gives CASSIKFTYEQYF.

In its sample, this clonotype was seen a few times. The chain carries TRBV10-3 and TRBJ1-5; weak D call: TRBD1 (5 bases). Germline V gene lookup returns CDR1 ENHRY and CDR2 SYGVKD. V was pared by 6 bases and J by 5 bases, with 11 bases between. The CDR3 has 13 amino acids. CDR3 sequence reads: CAISDGGDQPQHF. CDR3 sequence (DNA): TGTGCCATCAGCGATGGGGGAGATCAGCCCCAGCATTTT.

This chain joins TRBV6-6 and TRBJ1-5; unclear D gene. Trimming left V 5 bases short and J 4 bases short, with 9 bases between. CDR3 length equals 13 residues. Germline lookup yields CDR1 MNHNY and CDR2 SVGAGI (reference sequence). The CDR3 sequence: CASSMGLNQPQHF. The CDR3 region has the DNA TGTGCCAGCAGTATGGGTTTGAATCAGCCCCAGCATTTT.

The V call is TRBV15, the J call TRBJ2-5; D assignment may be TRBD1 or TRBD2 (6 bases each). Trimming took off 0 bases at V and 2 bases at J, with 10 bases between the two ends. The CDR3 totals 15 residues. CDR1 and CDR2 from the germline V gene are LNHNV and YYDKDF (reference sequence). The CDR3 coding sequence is TGTGCCACCAGCAGAGACCGGGGGCTACAAGAGACCCAGTACTTC. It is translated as CATSRDRGLQETQYF.

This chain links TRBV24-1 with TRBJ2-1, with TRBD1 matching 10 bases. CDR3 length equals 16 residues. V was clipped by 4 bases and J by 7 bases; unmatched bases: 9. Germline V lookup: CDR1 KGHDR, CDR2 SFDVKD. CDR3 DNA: TGTGCCACCAGTGACTATTCCCGGACAGGGGGGAATGAGCAGTTCTTC. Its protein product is CATSDYSRTGGNEQFF.

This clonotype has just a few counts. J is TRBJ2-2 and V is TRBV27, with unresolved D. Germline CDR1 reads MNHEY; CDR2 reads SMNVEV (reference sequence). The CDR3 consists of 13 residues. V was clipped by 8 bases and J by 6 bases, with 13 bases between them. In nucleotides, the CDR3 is TGTGCCAGCGCCCGCGACGAGGCCGGGGAGCTGTTTTTT. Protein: CASARDEAGELFF.

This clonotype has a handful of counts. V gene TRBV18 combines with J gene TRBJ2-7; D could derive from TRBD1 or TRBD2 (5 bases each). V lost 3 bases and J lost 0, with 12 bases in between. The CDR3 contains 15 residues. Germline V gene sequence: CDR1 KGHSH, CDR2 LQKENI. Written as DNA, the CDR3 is TGTGCCAGCTCACCCTTCAGGGAGAGCTCCTACGAGCAGTACTTC. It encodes CASSPFRESSYEQYF.

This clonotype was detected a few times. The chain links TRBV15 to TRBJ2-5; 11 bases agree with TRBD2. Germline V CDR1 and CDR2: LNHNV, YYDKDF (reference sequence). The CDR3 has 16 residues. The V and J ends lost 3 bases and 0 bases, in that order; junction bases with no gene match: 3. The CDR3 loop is CATSSRLAGNQETQYF. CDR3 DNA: TGTGCCACCAGCAGTAGACTAGCGGGGAACCAAGAGACCCAGTACTTC.

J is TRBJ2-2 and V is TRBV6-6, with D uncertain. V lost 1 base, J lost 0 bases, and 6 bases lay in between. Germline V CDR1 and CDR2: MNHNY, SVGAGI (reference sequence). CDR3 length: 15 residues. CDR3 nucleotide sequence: TGTGCCAGCAGTTACTGGGGATCGAACACCGGGGAGCTGTTTTTT. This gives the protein CASSYWGSNTGELFF.

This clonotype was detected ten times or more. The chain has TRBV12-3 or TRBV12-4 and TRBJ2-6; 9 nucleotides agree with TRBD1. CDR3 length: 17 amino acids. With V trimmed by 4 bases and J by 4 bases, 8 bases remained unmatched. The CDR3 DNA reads TGTGCCAGCAGTTACCTGACAGGGGGTCGCGGGGCCAACGTCCTGACTTTC. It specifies CASSYLTGGRGANVLTF.

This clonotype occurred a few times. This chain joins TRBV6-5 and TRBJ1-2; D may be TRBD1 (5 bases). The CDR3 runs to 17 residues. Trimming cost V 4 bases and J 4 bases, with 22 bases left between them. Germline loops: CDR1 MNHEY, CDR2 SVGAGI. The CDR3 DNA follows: TGTGCCAGCAGTTCCAAGGGGCCCCTGTTTTCTAGCTATGGCTACACCTTC. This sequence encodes CASSSKGPLFSSYGYTF.

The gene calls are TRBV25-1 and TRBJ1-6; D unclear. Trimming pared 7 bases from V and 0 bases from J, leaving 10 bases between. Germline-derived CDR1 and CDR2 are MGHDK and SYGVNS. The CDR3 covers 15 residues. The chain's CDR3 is CASKFGNSYNSPLHF. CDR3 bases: TGTGCCAGCAAGTTCGGGAACTCCTATAATTCACCCCTCCACTTT.

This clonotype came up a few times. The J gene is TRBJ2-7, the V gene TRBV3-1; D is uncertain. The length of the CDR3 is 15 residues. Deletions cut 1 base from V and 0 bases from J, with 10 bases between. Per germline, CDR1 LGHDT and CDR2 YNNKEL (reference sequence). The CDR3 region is CASSQVGTPSYEQYF. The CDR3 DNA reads TGTGCCAGCAGCCAAGTCGGAACGCCCTCCTACGAGCAGTACTTC.

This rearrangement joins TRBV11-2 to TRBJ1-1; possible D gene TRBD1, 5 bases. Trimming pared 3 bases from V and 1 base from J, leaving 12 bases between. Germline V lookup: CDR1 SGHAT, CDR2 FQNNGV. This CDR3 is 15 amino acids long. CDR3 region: CASSFTIGANTEAFF. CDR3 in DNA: TGTGCCAGCAGCTTTACAATAGGGGCGAACACTGAAGCTTTCTTT.

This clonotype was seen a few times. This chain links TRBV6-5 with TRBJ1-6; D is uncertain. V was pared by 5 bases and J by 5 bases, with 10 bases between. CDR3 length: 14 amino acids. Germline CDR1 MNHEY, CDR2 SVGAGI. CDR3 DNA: TGTGCCAGCAGTCAGCGGGGTAATAATTCACCCCTCCACTTT. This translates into CASSQRGNNSPLHF.

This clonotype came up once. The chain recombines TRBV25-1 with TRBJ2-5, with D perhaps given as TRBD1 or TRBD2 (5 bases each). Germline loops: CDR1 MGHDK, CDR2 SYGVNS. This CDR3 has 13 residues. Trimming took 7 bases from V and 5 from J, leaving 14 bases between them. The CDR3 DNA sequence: TGTGCCAGCAAAGCTAGCTGGGGGGAGACCCAGTACTTC. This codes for CASKASWGETQYF.

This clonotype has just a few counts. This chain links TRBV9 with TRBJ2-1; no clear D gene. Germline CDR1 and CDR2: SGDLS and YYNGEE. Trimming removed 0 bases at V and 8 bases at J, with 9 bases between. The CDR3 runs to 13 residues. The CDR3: CASSVESYDEQFF. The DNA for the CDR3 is TGTGCCAGCAGCGTAGAGTCCTATGATGAGCAGTTCTTC.

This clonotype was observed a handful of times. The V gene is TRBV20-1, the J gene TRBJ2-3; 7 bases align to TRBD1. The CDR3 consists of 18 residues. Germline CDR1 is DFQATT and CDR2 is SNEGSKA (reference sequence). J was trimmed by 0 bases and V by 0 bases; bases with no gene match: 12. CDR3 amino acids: CSARDQGPTGASTDTQYF. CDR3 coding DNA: TGCAGTGCTAGAGATCAGGGCCCCACAGGGGCCAGCACAGATACGCAGTATTTT.

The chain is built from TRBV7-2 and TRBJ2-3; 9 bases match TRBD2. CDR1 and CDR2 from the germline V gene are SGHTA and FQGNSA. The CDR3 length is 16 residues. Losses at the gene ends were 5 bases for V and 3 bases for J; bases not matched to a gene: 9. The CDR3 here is CASSTMTSGTTDTQYF. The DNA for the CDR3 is TGTGCCAGCAGCACAATGACTAGCGGAACAACAGATACGCAGTATTTT.

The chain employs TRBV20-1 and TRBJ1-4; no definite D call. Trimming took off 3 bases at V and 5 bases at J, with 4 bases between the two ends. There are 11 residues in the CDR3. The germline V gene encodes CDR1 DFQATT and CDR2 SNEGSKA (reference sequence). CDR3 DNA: TGCAGTGCTAGGGGAAATGAAAAACTGTTTTTT. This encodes CSARGNEKLFF.

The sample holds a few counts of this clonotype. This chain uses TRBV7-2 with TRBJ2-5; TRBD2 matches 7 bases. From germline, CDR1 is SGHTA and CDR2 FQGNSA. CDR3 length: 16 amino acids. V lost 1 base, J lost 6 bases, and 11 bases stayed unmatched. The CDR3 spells CASSLGVGEGQKTQYF. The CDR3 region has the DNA TGTGCCAGCAGCTTAGGAGTGGGGGAGGGCCAGAAGACCCAGTACTTC.